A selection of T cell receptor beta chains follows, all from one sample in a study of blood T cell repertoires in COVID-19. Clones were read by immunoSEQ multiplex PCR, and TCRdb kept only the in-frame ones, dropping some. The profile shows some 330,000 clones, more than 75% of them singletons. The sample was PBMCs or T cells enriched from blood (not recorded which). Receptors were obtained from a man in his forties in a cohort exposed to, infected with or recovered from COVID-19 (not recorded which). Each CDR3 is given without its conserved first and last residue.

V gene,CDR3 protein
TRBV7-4,ASSFSGQHSGNTIY
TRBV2,AARQGGDSPLH
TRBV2,ASSRTGFDQPQH
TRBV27,ASSPGLSNTEAF
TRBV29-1,SVMGSSGNTIY
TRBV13,ASSSAGVSTDTQY
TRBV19,ASSVKMASYNEQF
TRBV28,ASRKTQASNTGELF
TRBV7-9,ASSARENTEAF
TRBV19,ASSMEAGSSSGNTIY
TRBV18,ASSPGLAITGELF
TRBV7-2,ASSWDTSYEQY
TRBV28,ASSSLSNGDQPQH
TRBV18,ASSKRGDRNTEAF
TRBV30,AWSGITVSEAF
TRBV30,AWSVWGFTDTQY
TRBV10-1,ASSDLGLAGGQETQY